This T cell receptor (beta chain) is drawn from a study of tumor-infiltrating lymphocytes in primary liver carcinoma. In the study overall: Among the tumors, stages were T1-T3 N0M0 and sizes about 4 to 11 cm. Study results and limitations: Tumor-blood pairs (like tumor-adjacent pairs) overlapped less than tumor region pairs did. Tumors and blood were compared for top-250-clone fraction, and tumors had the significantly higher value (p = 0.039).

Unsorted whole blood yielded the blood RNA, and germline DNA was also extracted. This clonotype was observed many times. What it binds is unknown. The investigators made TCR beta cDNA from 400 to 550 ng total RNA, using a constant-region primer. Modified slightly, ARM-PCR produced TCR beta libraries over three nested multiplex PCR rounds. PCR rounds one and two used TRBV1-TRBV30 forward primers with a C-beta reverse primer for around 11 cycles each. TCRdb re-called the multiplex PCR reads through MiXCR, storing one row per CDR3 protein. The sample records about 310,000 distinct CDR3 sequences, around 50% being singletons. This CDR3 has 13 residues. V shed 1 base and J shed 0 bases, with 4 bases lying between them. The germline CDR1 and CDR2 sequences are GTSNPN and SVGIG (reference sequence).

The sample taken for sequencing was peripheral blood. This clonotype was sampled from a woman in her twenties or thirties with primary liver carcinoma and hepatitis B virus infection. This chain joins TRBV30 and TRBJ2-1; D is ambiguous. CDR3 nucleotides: TGTGCCTGGAGTGGGGACTCCTACAATGAGCAGTTCTTC. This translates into CAWSGDSYNEQFF.